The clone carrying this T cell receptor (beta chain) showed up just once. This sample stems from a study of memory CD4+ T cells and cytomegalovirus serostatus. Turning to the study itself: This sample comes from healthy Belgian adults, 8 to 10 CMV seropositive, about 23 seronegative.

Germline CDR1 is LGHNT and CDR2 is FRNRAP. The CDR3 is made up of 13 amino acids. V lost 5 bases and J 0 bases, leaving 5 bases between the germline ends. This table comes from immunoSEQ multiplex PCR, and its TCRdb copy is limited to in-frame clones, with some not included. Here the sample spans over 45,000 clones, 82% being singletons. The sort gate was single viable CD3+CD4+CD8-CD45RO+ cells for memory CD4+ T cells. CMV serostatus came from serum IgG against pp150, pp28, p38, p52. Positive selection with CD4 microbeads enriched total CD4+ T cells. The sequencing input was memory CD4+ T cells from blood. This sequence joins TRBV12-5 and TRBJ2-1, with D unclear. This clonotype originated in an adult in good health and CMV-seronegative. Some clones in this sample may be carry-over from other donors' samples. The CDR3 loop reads CASGLNSYNEQFF. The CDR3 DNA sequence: TGTGCTAGTGGTCTGAACTCCTACAATGAGCAGTTCTTC.